This TCR beta chain originates from a study of T cells in Graves' hyperthyroidism and ophthalmopathy. Study-wide findings and caveats: Using 13 V-J features, a model discriminated ophthalmopathy from stable hyperthyroidism. The model identified upcoming ophthalmopathy a median approximately seven months ahead of onset.

Trimming stripped 3 bases from V and 2 bases from J, with 11 bases between. Germline V gene lookup returns CDR1 DFQATT and CDR2 SNEGSKA (reference sequence). The CDR3 is made up of 14 amino acids. Aged 18 to 65, the patients had hyperthyroidism that was newly diagnosed and had lasted under 2 months. Clinical symptoms, serum thyroxine and TRAb, thyroid ultrasound and orbital computed tomography were used for the diagnoses. Concerning this clonotype itself: Its antigen is undetermined.

The CDR3 regions of TCR beta were amplified from RNA transcripts. With the HTBI primer set, the TCR CDR3 went through a first round of RT-PCR. TCRdb re-analysed the multiplex PCR reads in MiXCR, keeping a single row per CDR3 protein. The table has 600,000 to 850,000 distinct CDR3 sequences, roughly a sixth seen once. The rearrangement joins TRBV20-1 to TRBJ2-1, with D possibly called TRBD1 or TRBD2 (5 bases each). The origin of this receptor is a woman aged 45-65 years with Graves' hyperthyroidism that later progressed to Graves' ophthalmopathy. The sequencing input was blood. CDR3 region: CSASRDGTYNEQFF. The CDR3 nucleotides read TGCAGTGCTAGCCGGGACGGTACCTACAATGAGCAGTTCTTC.